This T cell receptor (beta chain) was captured in a study of Ad26.COV2.S vaccination and SARS-CoV-2 variants. Sample treatment: 19 received Ad26.COV2.S at low or high dose, single or two shots; about 5 received placebo; per-sample allocation not given. After the first vaccine or placebo injection, samples were drawn on day 63. Trimming removed 4 bases at V and 7 bases at J, with 7 bases between. This CDR3 region has 11 residues. From germline, CDR1 is ENHRY and CDR2 SYGVKD. Only in-frame clones appear in the TCRdb table, and some are missing; sequencing was by immunoSEQ multiplex PCR. The sample comprises fewer than 500,000 clones, approximately 89% of which are singletons, and approximately 2.5% rests with the top ten.

The chain has TRBV10-3 and TRBJ1-1; D is undetermined. The receptor's source is a person aged 18-65 years who received the Ad26.COV2.S COVID-19 vaccine or a placebo. Sequencing used peripheral blood, obtained in a trial of Ad26.COV2.S vaccine versus placebo. This CDR3 reads CAISGQLEAFF. The DNA of the CDR3 is TGTGCCATCAGTGGGCAGCTTGAAGCTTTCTTT.